A selection of T cell receptor beta chains follows, all from one sample in a study of cytomegalovirus exposure and HLA in healthy donors. Produced via immunoSEQ multiplex PCR; TCRdb's table is partial and in-frame only. The sample lists approximately 150,000 clones, 80% occurring once. Source material: PBMCs. These receptors came from a young man in good health and CMV-seropositive. CDR3s include the opening cysteine and the closing phenylalanine or tryptophan. The order of the fields is J gene, D gene, V gene, clone size, CDR3 DNA, CDR3 protein. D genes are given only for firm matches. Clone size, where shown, is once, few, many, or a class for clones that have expanded.

TRBJ2-5 | TRBD2 | TRBV7-9 | NA | TGTGCCAGCAGCTGGGGAGGGGAGACCCAGTACTTC | CASSWGGETQYF
TRBJ1-5 | TRBD1 | TRBV5-1 | NA | TGCGCCAGCAGCCGGACGAAAGGGACAGGGGGTCAGCCCCAGCATTTT | CASSRTKGTGGQPQHF
TRBJ1-1 | TRBD1 | TRBV4-1 | NA | TGCGCCAGCAGCCAAGGAGACAGGGCCACTGAAGCTTTCTTT | CASSQGDRATEAFF
TRBJ2-1 | TRBD2 | TRBV19 | NA | TGTGCCAGTAGCTCGGGGGGAAGGGGCACCTACAATGAGCAGTTCTTC | CASSSGGRGTYNEQFF
TRBJ1-2 | TRBD1 | TRBV6-6 | NA | TGTGCCAGCAACCCTGACAGGGTTGGTGGCTACACCTTC | CASNPDRVGGYTF
TRBJ1-5 | TRBD1 | TRBV28 | NA | TGTGCCAGCAGTCCCGACAGGGTAAATCAGCCCCAGCATTTT | CASSPDRVNQPQHF
TRBJ1-1 | NA | TRBV6-5 | few | TGTGCCAGCAGTTACTCGGGAGGGAACACTGAAGCTTTCTTT | CASSYSGGNTEAFF
TRBJ1-5 | NA | TRBV6-1 | NA | TGTGCCAGCAGTTCCAGGGGCGATCAGCCCCAGCATTTT | CASSSRGDQPQHF
TRBJ1-2 | NA | TRBV7-2 | NA | TGTGCCAGCAGCTTTCCAGGACTTGGCTATGGCTACACCTTC | CASSFPGLGYGYTF
TRBJ1-4 | TRBD1 | TRBV6-5 | NA | TGTGCCAGCAGTTACTCGACCAGGGGGAATGAAAAACTGTTTTTT | CASSYSTRGNEKLFF
TRBJ2-2 | NA | TRBV5-1 | NA | TGCGCCAGCCGTTTTCAGGGGAACACCGGGGAGCTGTTTTTT | CASRFQGNTGELFF
TRBJ2-6 | NA | TRBV4-3 | NA | TGCGCCAGCAGCCTCCAGACACAGGGAGATGGGGCCAACGGCCTGACTTTC | CASSLQTQGDGANGLTF
TRBJ2-7 | TRBD2 | TRBV14 | NA | TGTGCCAGCAGCGGGACTAGCGAAAACAGATTCTACGAGCAGTACTTC | CASSGTSENRFYEQYF
TRBJ2-3 | NA | TRBV2 | NA | TGTGCCAGCAGTACACCCCAGGGTGTGGGGACAGATACGCAGTATTTT | CASSTPQGVGTDTQYF
TRBJ2-7 | NA | TRBV21-1 | once | TGTGCCAGCAGCAAACTGGGAGGAGCGGTCGCCCCCTACGAGCAGTACTTC | CASSKLGGAVAPYEQYF
TRBJ2-2 | NA | TRBV6-6 | NA | TGTGCCAGCAGCGAAGGACACTTCACCGGGGAGCTGTTTTTT | CASSEGHFTGELFF
TRBJ2-7 | NA | TRBV4-1 | few | TGCGCCAGCAGCCAAGGTCCAGCGGAAATCTACGAGCAGTACTTC | CASSQGPAEIYEQYF
TRBJ1-2 | TRBD1 | TRBV5-6 | few | TGTGCCAGCAGCTTGGGACAGGGGGAAGGCTACACCTTC | CASSLGQGEGYTF
TRBJ1-6 | NA | TRBV7-8 | few | TGTGCCAGCAGCCAAAAAGGGAGGGGCTCCTATAATTCACCCCTCCACTTT | CASSQKGRGSYNSPLHF
TRBJ2-4 | NA | TRBV21-1 | NA | TGTGCCAGCATCACCGACAGGGGAGTTCAGTACTTC | CASITDRGVQYF
TRBJ2-7 | TRBD2 | TRBV10-3 | NA | TGTGCCATCAGTGAATCCGGCGGGGGGGACGAGCAGTACTTC | CAISESGGGDEQYF